The 24 T cell receptor beta chains given below trace back to one sample, sequenced in a study of T cell clonality in common variable immunodeficiency. Broader study findings: Common variable immunodeficiency TCR beta sequences reportedly had fewer deletions and N-nucleotide insertions.

Libraries were prepared by immunoSEQ multiplex PCR; TCRdb keeps only in-frame clonotypes and omits some of them. The sample presents fewer than 40,000 clones, none singletons. These receptors have no known antigen. The sequenced sample consisted of peripheral blood mononuclear cells. Source of these receptors: a human donor with common variable immunodeficiency.

With respect to this clone: Coverage ceases 3 residues before the CDR3 finishes, and the germline J gene fills in the end. The chain recombines TRBV18 with TRBJ1-3; 9 bases align to TRBD1. This CDR3 comprises 15 residues. The V segment lost 6 bases and the J segment 1 base; nucleotides outside the gene matches: 4. Germline V gene lookup returns CDR1 KGHSH and CDR2 LQKENI. The sequenced part of the CDR3 DNA is TGTGCCAGCTCGGGACAGGGCTTATCTGGAAACACC. As protein: CASSGQGLSGNT. The full CDR3 is CASSGQGLSGNTIYF.

There are many counts of this clone. Read sequence stops 3 residues before the CDR3 end, and the germline J gene provides the missing end. The V and J genes are TRBV20-1 and TRBJ2-7; 7 positions agree with TRBD1. The CDR3 has 12 amino acids. After removal of 6 bases from V and 4 bases from J, the junction contained 6 bases not matched to a gene. CDR1 is DFQATT, CDR2 SNEGSKA, per germline (reference sequence). The CDR3 spells CSANRGAYEQYF. The part of the CDR3 DNA that was read is TGCAGTGCCAACAGGGGTGCTTACGAG.

This clone was counted only a few times. The sequenced fragment ends 3 residues before the CDR3 boundary, so the rest is inferred from the germline J gene. V gene TRBV18 combines with J gene TRBJ2-5; D gene uncertain. V was cut by 1 base and J by 1 base, with 10 bases left in between. This CDR3 has 15 amino acids. Looked up from germline, CDR1 is KGHSH and CDR2 is LQKENI. The part of the CDR3 DNA that was read is TGTGCCAGCTCACCACAGCTCAGGAGCCAAGAGACC. It encodes CASSPQLRSQET. The entire CDR3 sequence reads CASSPQLRSQETQYF.

At least ten counts were recorded for this clone. The read ends 3 residues shy of where the CDR3 ends; the end is completed using the germline J gene. V and J are TRBV18 and TRBJ2-3; 14 bases are shared with TRBD2. The germline gives CDR1 KGHSH, CDR2 LQKENI. The CDR3 is made up of 19 amino acids. V shed 1 base and J 1 base; nucleotides not matched to a gene: 7. Incomplete CDR3 DNA: TGTGCCAGCTCACCACAGACTAGCGGGAGGGCCTCGGGCACAGATACG. This sequence encodes CASSPQTSGRASGTDT. The whole CDR3 region reads CASSPQTSGRASGTDTQYF.

This clone was seen repeatedly, ten times or more. With the read ending 3 residues before the CDR3 end, the germline J gene is used to fill in that end. This chain links TRBV11-3 with TRBJ2-5; possibly TRBD2 for D (5 bases). Germline CDR1 SGHNT, CDR2 YENEEA. The CDR3 loop spans 13 amino acids. Trimming shortened V by 3 bases and J by 3 bases, and 8 bases separated the two germline ends. The CDR3 bases that were read are TGTGCCAGCAGCTTCGGGGTGGAAGAGACC. Residues: CASSFGVEET. The whole CDR3 region reads CASSFGVEETQYF.

Comments on this clone: The observed sequence ends 3 residues before the CDR3 terminus, with the missing tail filled in from the germline J gene. This chain uses TRBV7-2 with TRBJ2-3; D unclear. The CDR3 covers 15 residues. Germline V gives CDR1 SGHTA, CDR2 FQGNSA. Trimming took off 4 bases at V and 0 bases at J, with 11 bases between the two ends. The CDR3 bases that were read are TGTGCCAGCAGCTCTATCCACTCTAGCACAGATACG. Protein sequence: CASSSIHSSTDT. The full CDR3 protein is CASSSIHSSTDTQYF.

This clone appeared many times. The read ends 3 residues before the CDR3 terminus; that terminus is restored from the germline J gene. J is TRBJ2-3 and V is TRBV19; TRBD2 matches at 8 bases. Germline CDR1 LNHDA, CDR2 SQIVND (reference sequence). The CDR3 covers 15 residues. V dropped 4 bases and J dropped 4; count of bases not matched to a gene: 7. The CDR3 DNA, read in part, is TGTGCCAGTAGTAACCCTGGACTAGCTGCAGATACG. Translated, it gives CASSNPGLAADT. In full, the CDR3 reads CASSNPGLAADTQYF.

This clone is judged medium-sized (0.01 to 0.1%). The CDR3 goes on 3 residues after the read ends, and that part is filled in from the germline J gene. The genes are TRBV20-1 and TRBJ2-2, with D possibly TRBD1 on 6 matching bases. The CDR3 has 13 residues. Germline CDR1 reads DFQATT; CDR2 reads SNEGSKA (reference sequence). Trimming stripped 5 bases from V and 5 bases from J, with 12 bases between. The CDR3 DNA, read in part, is TGCAGTGCTTTACAGCAGGGGACCGGGGAG. This encodes CSALQQGTGE. The whole CDR3 protein reads CSALQQGTGELFF.

Comments on this clone: The read terminates 3 residues ahead of where the CDR3 ends, so the germline J gene completes it. V gene TRBV11-2 combines with J gene TRBJ2-5; the D is unclear. From germline, CDR1 is SGHAT and CDR2 FQNNGV. The CDR3 loop spans 13 amino acids. V dropped 2 bases and J dropped 1 base, with 5 bases sitting between them. The covered CDR3 bases are TGTGCCAGCAGCTTATCCAGCCAAGAGACC. This gives the protein CASSLSSQET. The CDR3 reads in full as CASSLSSQETQYF.

Turning to this clone: The read terminates 3 residues ahead of where the CDR3 ends, so the germline J gene completes it. The gene calls are TRBV20-1 and TRBJ2-7, with 10 bases identical to TRBD1. CDR1 is DFQATT, CDR2 SNEGSKA, per germline (reference sequence). Germline trimming cut 5 bases from V and 5 bases from J; bases unmatched to any gene: 9. The CDR3 has 14 residues. Partial CDR3 DNA: TGCAGTGCTCTCGACAGGGGGCAACCGAACGAG. It specifies CSALDRGQPNE. The CDR3 reads in full as CSALDRGQPNEQYF.

About this clone: The DNA ends 3 residues before the CDR3 does, and the rest of the CDR3 is filled in from the germline J gene. The rearrangement links TRBV7-3 to TRBJ2-3; 10 nucleotides line up with TRBD1. V gave up 5 bases and J gave up 2 bases; unmatched junction bases: 4. Germline lookup yields CDR1 SGHTA and CDR2 FQGTGA. CDR3 size: 15 residues. The CDR3 loop is CASSPTGGFTDTQYF. The CDR3 bases that were read are TGTGCCAGCAGCCCGACAGGGGGCTTCACAGATACG.

This clone was picked up many times. The CDR3 end is not reached by the read, which stops 3 residues before it; the germline J gene fills it in. The chain employs TRBV7-3 and TRBJ2-1; 7 nucleotides line up with TRBD1. There are 15 residues in the CDR3. The V gene end was trimmed by 4 bases and the J gene end by 3 bases; junction bases not matched to a gene: 6. Germline V gene lookup returns CDR1 SGHTA and CDR2 FQGTGA. This chain's CDR3 is CASSSTGDSYNEQFF. The CDR3 bases that were read are TGTGCCAGCAGCTCCACAGGGGACAGCTACAATGAG.

This clone showed up just a few times. Read sequence stops 3 residues before the CDR3 end, and the germline J gene provides the missing end. The gene calls are TRBV19 and TRBJ1-5; tentative D call: TRBD1 (5 bases). CDR1 and CDR2 (germline): LNHDA, SQIVND (reference sequence). V shed 5 bases and J shed 0 bases, with 8 bases lying between them. CDR3 size: 14 residues. The CDR3 DNA, read in part, is TGTGCCAGTAGTGGAGACAGTAGCAATCAGCCC. It yields the protein CASSGDSSNQP. The entire CDR3 protein reads CASSGDSSNQPQHF.

Regarding this clone: Read sequence stops 3 residues before the CDR3 end, and the germline J gene provides the missing end. The chain links TRBV7-2 to TRBJ2-1; possible D gene TRBD1, 6 bases. The CDR3 is 13 amino acids. From germline, CDR1 is SGHTA and CDR2 FQGNSA. V dropped 1 base and J dropped 7 bases, with 8 bases sitting between them. The sequenced part of the CDR3 DNA is TGTGCCAGCAGCTTAGATAGGGGGAATGAG. Translating gives CASSLDRGNE. The full CDR3 protein is CASSLDRGNEQFF.

This clone came up a few times. The read is 3 residues too short to cover the CDR3 end, so that end is filled in from the germline J gene. The chain carries TRBV30 and TRBJ1-2; D is unclear. This CDR3 spans 12 amino acids. Germline lookup yields CDR1 GTSNPN and CDR2 SVGIG (reference sequence). V lost 3 bases to trimming and J lost 5 bases, with 10 bases between them. The CDR3 loop is CAWRTGGYGYTF. The part of the CDR3 DNA that was read is TGTGCCTGGAGGACGGGTGGTTATGGC.

As to this clone: The sequence runs out 3 residues before the end of the CDR3; the remainder is reconstructed from the germline J gene. The V call is TRBV20-1, the J call TRBJ2-7, with 8 bases matching TRBD1. Germline V CDR1 and CDR2: DFQATT, SNEGSKA (reference sequence). The CDR3 has 14 amino acids. With V trimmed by 6 bases and J by 5 bases, 12 bases remained unmatched. The CDR3 region is CSAINRGIQNEQYF. The sequenced part of the CDR3 DNA is TGCAGTGCCATTAACAGGGGGATCCAAAACGAG.

To note about this clone: The read terminates 3 residues ahead of where the CDR3 ends, so the germline J gene completes it. The chain uses TRBV19 and TRBJ2-7; the match to TRBD2 covers 7 bases. Trimming at V came to 5 bases and at J to 1 base, leaving 5 bases not matched to a gene. Germline V gene sequence: CDR1 LNHDA, CDR2 SQIVND (reference sequence). This CDR3 contains 14 residues. This CDR3 reads CASSARGSSYEQYF. The CDR3 bases that were read are TGTGCCAGTAGTGCGCGCGGGAGTTCCTACGAG.

This clone came up many times. The CDR3 extends 3 residues past the end of the read, so its final part is completed from the germline J gene. The gene calls are TRBV20-1 and TRBJ2-7; 8 positions agree with TRBD2. There are 14 residues in the CDR3. J lost 2 bases, V lost 4 bases, and 7 bases had no gene match. Germline assignment: CDR1 DFQATT and CDR2 SNEGSKA (reference sequence). Incomplete CDR3 DNA: TGCAGTGCTAAACTAGCGGTTCCCCCCTACGAG. It translates to CSAKLAVPPYE. Given in full, the CDR3 is CSAKLAVPPYEQYF.

A few counts support this clone. The DNA ends 3 residues before the CDR3 does, and the rest of the CDR3 is filled in from the germline J gene. V usage is TRBV30 and J usage is TRBJ1-6, with unresolved D. Trimming took off 5 bases at V and 11 bases at J, with 16 bases between the two ends. The germline V gene encodes CDR1 GTSNPN and CDR2 SVGIG (reference sequence). The CDR3 is 13 amino acids. CDR3 in amino acids: CAWALQGSPPLHF. Incomplete CDR3 DNA: TGTGCCTGGGCCTTACAAGGGTCTCCACCC.

With respect to this clone: Sequencing ends 3 residues short of the CDR3 end; the germline J gene provides the rest. The V call is TRBV19, the J call TRBJ2-7, with D possibly being TRBD2 (6 bases). The V gene's germline CDR1 is LNHDA and CDR2 SQIVND (reference sequence). The CDR3 extends over 17 amino acids. Trimming took 1 base from V and 6 from J, leaving 22 bases between them. CDR3 DNA (partial): TGTGCCAGTAGTATAGTGTTTGGCATTGGATTGGGGGGCGAG. This gives the protein CASSIVFGIGLGGE. The CDR3, in full, reads CASSIVFGIGLGGEQYF.

A remark on this clone: Read sequence stops 3 residues before the CDR3 end, and the germline J gene provides the missing end. The genes are TRBV19 and TRBJ2-3; possible D gene TRBD2, 5 bases. In germline, CDR1 is LNHDA, CDR2 SQIVND (reference sequence). The CDR3 extends over 14 amino acids. V gave up 4 bases and J gave up 0 bases, with 8 bases separating them. The CDR3 sequence is CASSSGRSTDTQYF. Partial CDR3 DNA: TGTGCCAGTAGTAGCGGGCGGAGCACAGATACG.

The sample holds a few counts of this clone. The observed sequence ends 3 residues before the CDR3 terminus, with the missing tail filled in from the germline J gene. The J gene is TRBJ2-7, the V gene TRBV2; possibly TRBD1 for D (6 bases). The CDR3 loop spans 14 amino acids. Trimming shortened V by 7 bases and J by 2 bases, and 15 bases separated the two germline ends. Germline V CDR1 and CDR2: SNHLY, FYNNEI. The CDR3 here is CASILLGQTYEQYF. CDR3 bases read: TGTGCCAGCATATTACTCGGACAGACCTACGAG.

This clone has just a few counts. The read gets to within 3 residues of the CDR3 end, and the germline J gene fills in the rest. The sample carries other DNA sequences with the same CDR3. The gene calls are TRBV18 and TRBJ2-5; 16 positions agree with TRBD2. V dropped 3 bases and J dropped 5; count of bases not matched to a gene: 3. The CDR3 has 16 residues. Germline V lookup: CDR1 KGHSH, CDR2 LQKENI. This CDR3 is CASSPQGLAGGETQYF. CDR3 DNA (partial): TGTGCCAGCTCACCCCAGGGACTAGCGGGAGGGGAGACC.

This clone was counted many times. Read data end 3 residues before the CDR3 end; the end is taken from the germline J gene. The chain carries TRBV5-4 and TRBJ1-6, with 10 nucleotides matching TRBD1. CDR1 is SGHNT and CDR2 is YYREEE in the germline V gene (reference sequence). This CDR3 is built from 12 residues. CDR3 DNA, as far as it was read: TGTGCCAGCAGCGCAGGACAGGGGGCC. Protein: CASSAGQGA. The full-length CDR3 reads as CASSAGQGALHF.